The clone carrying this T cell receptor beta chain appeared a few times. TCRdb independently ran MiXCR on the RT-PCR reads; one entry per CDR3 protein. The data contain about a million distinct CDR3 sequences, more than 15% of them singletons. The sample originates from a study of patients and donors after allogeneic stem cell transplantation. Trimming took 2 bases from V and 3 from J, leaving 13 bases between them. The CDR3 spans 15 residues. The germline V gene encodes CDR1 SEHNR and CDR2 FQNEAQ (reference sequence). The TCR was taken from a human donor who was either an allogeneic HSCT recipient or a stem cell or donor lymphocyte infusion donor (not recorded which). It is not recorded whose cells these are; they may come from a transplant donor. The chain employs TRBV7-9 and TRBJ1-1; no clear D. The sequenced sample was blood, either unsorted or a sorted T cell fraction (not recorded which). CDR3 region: CASSLISGLDTEAFF. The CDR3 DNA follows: TGTGCCAGCAGCTTAATATCGGGTCTCGACACTGAAGCTTTCTTT. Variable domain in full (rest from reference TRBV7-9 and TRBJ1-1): DTGVSQNPRHKITKRGQNVTFRCDPISEHNRLYWYRQTLGQGPEFLTYFQNEAQLEKSRLLSDRFSAERPKGSFSTLEIQRTEQGDSAMYLCASSLISGLDTEAFFGQGTRLTVV.